This TCR beta chain is from a study of identical twins. Points from the study as a whole: A lower insertion count was a feature of abundant cord blood beta clonotypes, with no such feature in memory repertoires. Out-of-frame sharing of TCR alpha in monozygotic twins was underestimated by models. The degree of excess twin sharing was weaker in beta out-of-frame sequences.

Of note for this clonotype: Its antigen is undetermined.

Trimming pared 0 bases from V and 0 bases from J, leaving 11 bases between. The CDR3 is 17 residues long. Germline V CDR1 and CDR2: LGHDT, YNNKEL (reference sequence). After template switching added a universal primer site, the resulting cDNA carried unique molecular identifiers. TCRdb independently ran MiXCR on the 5' RACE reads; one entry per CDR3 protein. The sample holds about 340,000 distinct CDR3 sequences; 9% to 15% are singletons and the top ten take 7.2%. The same sample was also used in a study of yellow fever vaccine responses in identical twins.

This TCR came from a woman aged 18-30 years in good health. Specimen: CD8+ T cells sorted from blood. The chain is built from TRBV3-1 and TRBJ2-2; a possible D gene is TRBD2 (5 bases). CDR3 in DNA: TGTGCCAGCAGCCAAGAGATGTGGCGGGCGAACACCGGGGAGCTGTTTTTT. Translated, it gives CASSQEMWRANTGELFF.